Shown below are 4 T cell receptor beta chains from a single sample sequenced in a study of cytomegalovirus exposure and HLA in healthy donors. The PCR made use of 60 Vbeta and 13 Jbeta primers. Here immunoSEQ multiplex PCR was the method, and the copy in TCRdb shows in-frame clones only, minus some. The sample has some 130,000 clones; about 80% are singletons. Specimen: PBMCs. The origin of the receptors is a man aged 25 to 45 in good health.

The V gene is TRBV28, the J gene TRBJ2-2; the D is unclear. The CDR3 runs 13 residues. Trimming took off 3 bases at V and 2 bases at J, with 4 bases between the two ends. Germline-derived CDR1 and CDR2 are MDHEN and SYDVKM. CDR3 nucleotides: TGTGCCAGCAGTTTCTCTAACACCGGGGAGCTGTTTTTT. Translated: CASSFSNTGELFF.

The chain couples TRBV6-1 to TRBJ2-5; D is perhaps TRBD2 (5 bases). The CDR3 contains 15 residues. The V gene lost 0 bases and the J gene lost 2 bases, with 10 bases spanning the gap. In germline, CDR1 is MNHNS, CDR2 SASEGT. The CDR3 nucleotides read TGTGCCAGCAGTGAAGCGCCCCCGGGGCAAGAGACCCAGTACTTC. It is translated as CASSEAPPGQETQYF.

V and J are TRBV10-3 and TRBJ1-1, with D maybe TRBD1 (6 bases). Trimming cost V 1 base and J 1 base, with 7 bases left between them. The CDR3 is 14 amino acids. Germline V gives CDR1 ENHRY, CDR2 SYGVKD. This chain's CDR3 is CAISELQGNTEAFF. DNA for the CDR3: TGTGCCATCAGTGAGTTACAGGGGAACACTGAAGCTTTCTTT.

In this sample, this clone turned up a few times. The V and J genes are TRBV18 and TRBJ1-1; the match to TRBD1 covers 8 bases. CDR1 is KGHSH and CDR2 is LQKENI in the germline V gene. The J segment lost 8 bases and the V segment lost 3 bases, leaving 2 bases of the junction unmatched. The CDR3 has 12 residues. The CDR3 spells CASSPSGGEAFF. DNA for the CDR3: TGTGCCAGCTCACCTTCAGGGGGCGAAGCTTTCTTT.